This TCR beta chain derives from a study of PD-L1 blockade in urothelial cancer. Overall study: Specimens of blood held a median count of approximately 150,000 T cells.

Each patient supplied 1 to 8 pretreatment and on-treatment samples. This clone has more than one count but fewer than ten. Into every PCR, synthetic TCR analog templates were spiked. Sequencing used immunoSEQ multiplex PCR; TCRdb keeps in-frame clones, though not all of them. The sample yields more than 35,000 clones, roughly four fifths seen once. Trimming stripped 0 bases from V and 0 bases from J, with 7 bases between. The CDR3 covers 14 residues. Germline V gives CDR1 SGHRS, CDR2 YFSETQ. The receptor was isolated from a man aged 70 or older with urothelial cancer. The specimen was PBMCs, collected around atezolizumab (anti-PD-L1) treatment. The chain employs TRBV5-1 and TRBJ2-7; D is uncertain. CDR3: CASSLEPNSYEQYF. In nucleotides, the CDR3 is TGCGCCAGCAGCTTGGAGCCAAACTCCTACGAGCAGTACTTC.